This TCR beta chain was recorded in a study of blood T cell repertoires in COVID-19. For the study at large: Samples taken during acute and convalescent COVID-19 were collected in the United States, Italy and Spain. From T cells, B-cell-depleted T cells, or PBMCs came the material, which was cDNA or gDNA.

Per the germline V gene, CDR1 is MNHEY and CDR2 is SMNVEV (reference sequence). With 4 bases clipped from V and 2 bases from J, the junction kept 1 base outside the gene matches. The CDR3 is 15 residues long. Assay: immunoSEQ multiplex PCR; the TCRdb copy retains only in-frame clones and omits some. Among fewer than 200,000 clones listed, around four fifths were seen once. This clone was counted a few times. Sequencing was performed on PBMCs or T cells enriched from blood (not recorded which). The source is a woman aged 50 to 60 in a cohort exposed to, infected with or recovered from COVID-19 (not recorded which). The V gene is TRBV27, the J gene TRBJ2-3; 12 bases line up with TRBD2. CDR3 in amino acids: CASSWTSGTTDTQYF. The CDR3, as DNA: TGTGCCAGCAGTTGGACTAGCGGGACCACAGATACGCAGTATTTT.